This T cell receptor beta chain emerged from a study of beta chain features in type 1 diabetes. CDR1 and CDR2 from the germline V gene are SGHTA and FQGNSA. The junction had 4 bases not matched to a gene; V was cut back by 4 bases and J by 7 bases. This CDR3 has 14 amino acids. In regard to this clone: Antigen: not known.

General study results and limits: In every one of the four CD4+ subsets, TCRB CDR3s were moderately but significantly shorter in Type 1 diabetes patients. Reads derived from cDNA could over-represent cells showing high TCR expression. Patients with type 1 diabetes carried fewer insertions and had more deletions at their VDJ junctions.

TCRB transcripts that were expressed got sequenced, as all of the isolated RNA had been reverse transcribed. Here immunoSEQ multiplex PCR was the method, and the copy in TCRdb shows in-frame clones only, minus some. The sample has 310,000 or so clones; 15% are singletons. The TCR sequence derives from a young man with type 1 diabetes. Sequencing was carried out using naive CD4+ T cells from blood. The gene calls are TRBV7-2 and TRBJ2-4; 10 positions match TRBD1. DNA of the CDR3: TGTGCCAGCAGCTCGGACAGGGGGATGAACATTCAGTACTTC. It specifies CASSSDRGMNIQYF.